This T cell receptor beta chain emerged from a study of T cells after yellow fever vaccination. Study information: Fractions of limited cellularity were prepared by means of SMART-Seq v4 Ultra Low Input.

Overall study findings and caveats: Peak timing came faster in the weaker secondary response, day 5 versus 15.

V lost 3 bases and J lost 5; bases outside the gene matches: 5. This CDR3 has 14 amino acids. Looked up from germline, CDR1 is SGHTA and CDR2 is FQGNSA. Many counts were recorded for this clonotype. The antigen is unknown. TCRdb passed the 5' RACE reads through MiXCR, listing each CDR3 protein once. Of under 90,000 distinct CDR3 sequences listed, 5% to 8% are singletons. This receptor was taken from a man aged 18 to 29 who received the YFV17D yellow fever vaccine. The chain uses TRBV7-2 and TRBJ1-1; 8 bases line up with TRBD1. The specimen comprised CD8+ T cells sorted from PBMCs, sampled more than 35 days after the first yellow fever vaccination. The CDR3 sequence is CASSFPDRVTEAFF. CDR3 coding DNA: TGTGCCAGCAGCTTTCCGGACAGGGTTACTGAAGCTTTCTTT.